At least ten counts were recorded for the clone carrying this TCR beta chain. The data belong to a study of T-cell memory formation after mild COVID-19. TCRdb processed the 5' RACE reads anew with MiXCR; each CDR3 protein has one entry. The data hold under 550,000 distinct CDR3 sequences, with approximately 18% observed a single time. There are 10 residues in the CDR3. V gave up 8 bases and J gave up 6 bases, with 4 bases separating them. Sequenced material: PBMCs or a T cell subset sorted from them (not recorded which). This clonotype was sampled from a man in his late teens or twenties who had mild COVID-19 (a few samples of this study predate the infection). Cell type and time point are not known. This chain uses TRBV12-3 or TRBV12-4 with TRBJ2-2; no reliable D call. DNA of the CDR3: TGTGCCAGCGAAGCCGGGGAGCTGTTTTTT. Protein product: CASEAGELFF.